Shown below are 22 T cell receptor beta chains from a single sample sequenced in a study of shared clonotypes between healthy human individuals. Some clones are missing from TCRdb's copy, which holds only in-frame ones; the method was immunoSEQ multiplex PCR. The sample records millions of clones, roughly nine tenths being singletons. Source material: naive CD4+ T cells sorted from blood. Regarding subset: CD45RA+ positively selected. These receptors originate from a man aged 18 to 29 in good health.

The genes are TRBV7-2 and TRBJ2-1; no clear D gene. Between the trimmed V and J ends, which lost 5 bases and 9 bases, there was a span of 11 bases. In germline, CDR1 is SGHTA, CDR2 FQGNSA. The CDR3 sequence is 12 residues long. The CDR3 loop reads CASSPLLGEQFF. The CDR3 bases are TGTGCCAGCAGCCCCCTATTAGGTGAGCAGTTCTTC.

The chain couples TRBV4-1 to TRBJ2-7; D is possibly TRBD1 or TRBD2 (6 bases each). CDR3 size: 16 residues. The germline V gene has CDR1 MGHRA and CDR2 YSYEKL. Between the trimmed V and J ends, which lost 1 base and 2 bases, there was a span of 15 bases. Written as DNA, the CDR3 is TGCGCCAGCAGCCAAGGAGTTGCGAGGGGGGCCTACGAGCAGTACTTC. This encodes CASSQGVARGAYEQYF.

This chain uses TRBV6-5 with TRBJ2-7; no clear D. CDR1 is MNHEY and CDR2 is SVGAGI in the germline V gene. The CDR3 runs to 14 residues. V lost 6 bases, J lost 0 bases, and 12 bases lay in between. Written as DNA, the CDR3 is TGTGCCAGCAGGGAGACCCATAGCTCCTACGAGCAGTACTTC. Protein: CASRETHSSYEQYF.

The rearrangement joins TRBV6-6 to TRBJ2-7; a weak D match, TRBD1 (6 bases). V lost 5 bases and J 4 bases, leaving 18 bases between the germline ends. Germline V gene lookup returns CDR1 MNHNY and CDR2 SVGAGI (reference sequence). This CDR3 is 15 amino acids long. The CDR3 nucleotides read TGTGCCAGCAGTACCCTCAGGGGTATAGCGTACGAGCAGTACTTC. Amino acid sequence: CASSTLRGIAYEQYF.

This chain uses TRBV9 with TRBJ1-2; 7 positions match TRBD1. V lost 0 bases, J lost 9 bases, and 2 bases stayed unmatched. Germline values: CDR1 SGDLS, CDR2 YYNGEE. This CDR3 is built from 12 residues. CDR3 loop: CASSVETGRYTF. The CDR3 region has the DNA TGTGCCAGCAGCGTAGAGACAGGGCGCTACACCTTC.

In nucleotides, the CDR3 is TGTGCCAGCAGCGTGGGCAGCCAGACAGATACGCAGTATTTT. Translation gives CASSVGSQTDTQYF. The chain is built from TRBV9 and TRBJ2-3, with no clear D. Per germline, CDR1 SGDLS and CDR2 YYNGEE. This CDR3 is 14 amino acids long. V lost 2 bases to trimming and J lost 3 bases, with 10 bases between them.

Remarks on this clone: Other DNA sequences in this sample translate to the same CDR3. The rearrangement links TRBV20-1 to TRBJ1-2; possibly TRBD1 for D (6 bases). CDR1 and CDR2 (germline): DFQATT, SNEGSKA (reference sequence). V was trimmed by 2 bases and J by 8 bases, leaving 9 bases between them. The CDR3 consists of 11 residues. CDR3 nucleotide sequence: TGCAGTGCTAGAACAGGGCGAGGCTACACCTTC. This codes for CSARTGRGYTF.

The CDR3 is CASLTSGANTGELFF. CDR3 DNA: TGTGCCAGTTTAACTAGCGGGGCGAACACCGGGGAGCTGTTTTTT. V is TRBV19 and J is TRBJ2-2; 10 bases are a match to TRBD2. CDR1 LNHDA and CDR2 SQIVND come from the germline V gene (reference sequence). V lost 8 bases to trimming and J lost 0 bases; unmatched junction nucleotides: 3. This CDR3 has 15 amino acids.

This clone was detected only a few times. The genes are TRBV9 and TRBJ1-6; D gene unclear. Germline V CDR1 and CDR2: SGDLS, YYNGEE. The germline V and J ends were trimmed by 4 bases and 1 base, with 9 bases remaining between them. The CDR3 consists of 15 residues. CDR3 loop: CASSSVGSYNSPLHF. The CDR3 DNA is TGTGCCAGCAGCTCCGTAGGGTCCTATAATTCACCCCTCCACTTT.

A note on this clone: Distinct nucleotide sequences in the sample also encode this CDR3. The chain joins TRBV7-2 to TRBJ1-1, with D possibly being TRBD1 (6 bases). Trimming removed 0 bases from V and 0 bases from J, with 8 bases in between. Germline assignment: CDR1 SGHTA and CDR2 FQGNSA. The CDR3 totals 15 residues. This chain's CDR3 is CASSLAAGVNTEAFF. In DNA form, the CDR3 reads TGTGCCAGCAGCTTAGCGGCAGGGGTGAACACTGAAGCTTTCTTT. The whole variable domain, filled in from reference TRBV7-2 and TRBJ1-1, reads GAGVSQSPSNKVTEKGKDVELRCDPISGHTALYWYRQSLGQGLEFLIYFQGNSAPDKSGLPSDRFSAERTGGSVSTLTIQRTQQEDSAVYLCASSLAAGVNTEAFFGQGTRLTVV.

The chain uses TRBV10-3 and TRBJ1-2; no clear D gene. Germline CDR1 and CDR2: ENHRY and SYGVKD. The V and J ends lost 5 bases and 2 bases respectively, with 15 bases between them. This CDR3 comprises 15 residues. The chain's CDR3 is CAISSSLGENYGYTF. The DNA for the CDR3 is TGTGCCATCAGTTCCTCCTTAGGTGAAAACTATGGCTACACCTTC.

The chain links TRBV18 to TRBJ1-3; tentative D call: TRBD1 (5 bases). V shed 5 bases and J shed 1 base, with 18 bases lying between them. The germline V gene has CDR1 KGHSH and CDR2 LQKENI. The CDR3 totals 17 residues. CDR3 coding DNA: TGTGCCAGCTCAGGGGCGGGACCGACTGATTCTGGAAACACCATATATTTT. Translation gives CASSGAGPTDSGNTIYF.

The chain recombines TRBV30 with TRBJ2-5; D is undetermined. The J call may be in error: the DNA end matches TRBJ2-7 better. The CDR3 is made up of 13 amino acids. Germline values: CDR1 GTSNPN, CDR2 SVGIG (reference sequence). DNA for the CDR3: TGTGCCTGGAGTGTACTCAAGGGTACCGAGCAGTACTTC. It yields the protein CAWSVLKGTEQYF.

A word on this clone: This sample includes further DNA sequences coding for the same CDR3. V and J are TRBV18 and TRBJ2-3; the D is unclear. Trimming left V 3 bases short and J 2 bases short, with 3 bases between. There are 12 residues in the CDR3. Germline V gives CDR1 KGHSH, CDR2 LQKENI. The CDR3, as DNA: TGTGCCAGCTCACCTAACACAGATACGCAGTATTTT. Translated: CASSPNTDTQYF.

This chain uses TRBV27 with TRBJ2-1, with D unresolved. CDR3 length equals 14 residues. Germline CDR1 and CDR2: MNHEY and SMNVEV (reference sequence). Trimming removed 4 bases from V and 6 bases from J, with 13 bases in between. CDR3 sequence reads: CASSSRSLPNEQFF. DNA for the CDR3: TGTGCCAGCAGTTCCCGATCCCTCCCCAATGAGCAGTTCTTC.

This chain uses TRBV19 with TRBJ2-7, with unresolved D. In germline, CDR1 is LNHDA, CDR2 SQIVND (reference sequence). CDR3 length: 12 residues. Trimming removed 4 bases from V and 7 bases from J, with 11 bases in between. This chain's CDR3 is CASSTPLGEQYF. In nucleotides, the CDR3 is TGTGCCAGTAGTACACCATTGGGGGAGCAGTACTTC.

This clone showed up just once. This chain connects TRBV19 to TRBJ1-5; no firm D call. Germline CDR1 LNHDA, CDR2 SQIVND (reference sequence). With 1 base removed from V and 0 bases from J, the gap between germline ends came to 10 bases. The CDR3 runs 16 residues. The CDR3 loop reads CASSIGPQVSNQPQHF. The CDR3 DNA follows: TGTGCCAGTAGTATAGGACCTCAGGTTAGCAATCAGCCCCAGCATTTT. Together with reference TRBV19 and TRBJ1-5, the CDR3 gives the full variable domain: DGGITQSPKYLFRKEGQNVTLSCEQNLNHDAMYWYRQDPGQGLRLIYYSQIVNDFQKGDIAEGYSVSREKKESFPLTVTSAQKNPTAFYLCASSIGPQVSNQPQHFGDGTRLSIL.

About this clone: Other DNA sequences in the same sample also yield this CDR3. The CDR3 nucleotides read TGTGCCAGCAGTTACTCGACTGGTTCCAACGAGCAGTACTTC. It is translated as CASSYSTGSNEQYF. The chain is built from TRBV6-5 and TRBJ2-7; D unresolved. Germline V gene data show CDR1 as MNHEY and CDR2 as SVGAGI. This CDR3 is 14 amino acids long. Trimming left V 0 bases short and J 5 bases short, with 11 bases between.

The chain couples TRBV18 to TRBJ1-5; no definite D call. This CDR3 spans 15 amino acids. The V end was cut by 1 base, the J end by 4 bases, with 11 bases between. Germline V gene data show CDR1 as KGHSH and CDR2 as LQKENI. CDR3 nucleotide sequence: TGTGCCAGCTCACCACAGGGTTCCGTTAATCAGCCCCAGCATTTT. This sequence encodes CASSPQGSVNQPQHF.

This chain joins TRBV7-9 and TRBJ1-2; D remains ambiguous. CDR3 length: 13 residues. V was cut by 2 bases and J by 8 bases, with 12 bases left in between. Germline assignment: CDR1 SEHNR and CDR2 FQNEAQ (reference sequence). The CDR3 spells CASSLRDGRGYTF. For the CDR3, the DNA is TGTGCCAGCAGCTTACGTGACGGCCGGGGCTACACCTTC.

This clone was picked up one time. As DNA, the CDR3 is TGTGCCAGCACCCGACAGGGCACCTACGAGCAGTACTTC. It specifies CASTRQGTYEQYF. The rearrangement links TRBV6-1 to TRBJ2-5; 7 bases align to TRBD1. The better agreement between TRBJ2-7 and the DNA end casts doubt on the J call. The CDR3 is made up of 13 amino acids. CDR1 and CDR2 (germline): MNHNS, SASEGT.

The rearrangement joins TRBV11-1 to TRBJ1-6, with D maybe TRBD1 (5 bases). The germline gives CDR1 SGHAT, CDR2 FQDESV (reference sequence). CDR3 length equals 15 residues. Trimming cost V 1 base and J 9 bases, with 13 bases left between them. Here the CDR3 DNA reads TGTGCCAGCAGCTTAGACGGCAGGGCTATTTCACCCCTCCACTTT. Translation gives CASSLDGRAISPLHF.